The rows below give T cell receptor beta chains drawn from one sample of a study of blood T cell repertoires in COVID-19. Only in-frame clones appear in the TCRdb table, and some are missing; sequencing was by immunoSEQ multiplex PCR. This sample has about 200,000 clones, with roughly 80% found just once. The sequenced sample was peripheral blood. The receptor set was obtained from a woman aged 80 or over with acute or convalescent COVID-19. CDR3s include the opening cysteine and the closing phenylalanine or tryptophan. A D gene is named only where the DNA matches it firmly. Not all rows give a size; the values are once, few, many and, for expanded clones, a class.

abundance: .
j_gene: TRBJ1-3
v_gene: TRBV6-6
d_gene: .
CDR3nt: TGTGCCAGCAGTCTCGGCCCTACAGGGTTAGCCGGAAACACCATATATTTT
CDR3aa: CASSLGPTGLAGNTIYF

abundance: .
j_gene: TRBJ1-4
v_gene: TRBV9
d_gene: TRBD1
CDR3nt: TGTGCCAGCAGCGTAGGGGACAGCGGCGAAAAACTGTTTTTT
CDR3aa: CASSVGDSGEKLFF

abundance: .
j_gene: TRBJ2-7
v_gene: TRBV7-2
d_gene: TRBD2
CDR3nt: TGTGCCAGCAGCTTAGAGCGGGGAGGCGAGCAGTACTTC
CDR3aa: CASSLERGGEQYF

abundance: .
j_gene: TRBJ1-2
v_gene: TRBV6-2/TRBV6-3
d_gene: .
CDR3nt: TGTGCCAGTAGCAGGGGTCTCGACTATGGCTACACCTTC
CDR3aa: CASSRGLDYGYTF

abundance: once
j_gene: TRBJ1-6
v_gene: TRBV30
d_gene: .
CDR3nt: TGTGCCTGGAGTGGGGGCAGGTCTGGTTCACCCCTCCACTTT
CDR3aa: CAWSGGRSGSPLHF

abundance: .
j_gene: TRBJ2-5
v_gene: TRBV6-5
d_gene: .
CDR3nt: TGTGCCAGCAGCCCCCGGGCGGGGCCGTCTGAGGCCCAGTACTTC
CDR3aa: CASSPRAGPSEAQYF

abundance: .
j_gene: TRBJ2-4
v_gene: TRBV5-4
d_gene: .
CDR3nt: TGTGCCAGCAGCTTTGACTCTTTAAAAAACATTCAGTACTTC
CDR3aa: CASSFDSLKNIQYF

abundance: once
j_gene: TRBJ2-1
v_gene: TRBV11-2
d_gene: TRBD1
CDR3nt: TGTGCCAGCAGCTCGCACTTCGGACAGGGGCAGGGTGAGCAGTTCTTC
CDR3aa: CASSSHFGQGQGEQFF

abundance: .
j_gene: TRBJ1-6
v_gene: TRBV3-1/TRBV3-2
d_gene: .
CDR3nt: TGTGCCAGCAGCCAAGATCTTGGAGGGGATTCACCCCTCCACTTT
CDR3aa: CASSQDLGGDSPLHF

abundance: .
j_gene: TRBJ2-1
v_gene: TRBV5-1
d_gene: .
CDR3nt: TGCGCCAGCAGCTTGTTGGGTCAGGGGAATGAGCAGTTCTTC
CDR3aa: CASSLLGQGNEQFF

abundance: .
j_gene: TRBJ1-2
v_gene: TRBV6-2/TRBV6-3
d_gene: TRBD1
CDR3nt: TGTGCCAGCAGTGACGGGACAGGGTTTGGCTACACCTTC
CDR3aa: CASSDGTGFGYTF

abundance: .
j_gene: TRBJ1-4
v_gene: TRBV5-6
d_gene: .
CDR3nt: TGTGCCAGCAGCACCTCAGGGAATGAAAAACTGTTTTTT
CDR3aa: CASSTSGNEKLFF

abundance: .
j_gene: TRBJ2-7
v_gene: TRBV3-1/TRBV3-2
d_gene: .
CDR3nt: TGTGCCAGCAGCCCGAGGACTATCCGGGAGCAGTACTTC
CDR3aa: CASSPRTIREQYF

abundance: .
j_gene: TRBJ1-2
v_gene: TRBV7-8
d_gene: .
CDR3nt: TGTGCCAGCAGCCCATCGACGGGAGCCCCCAGGGGCTACACCTTC
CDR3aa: CASSPSTGAPRGYTF

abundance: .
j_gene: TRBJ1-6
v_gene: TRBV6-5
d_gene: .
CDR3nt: TGTGCCAGCAGTTACTCGGGCAGGGAAGGTTCACCCCTCCACTTT
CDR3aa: CASSYSGREGSPLHF

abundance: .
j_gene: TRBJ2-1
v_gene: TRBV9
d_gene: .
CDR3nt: TGTGCCAGCAGCGTAGGCTGGTCCCGCGATGAGCAGTTCTTC
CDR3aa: CASSVGWSRDEQFF

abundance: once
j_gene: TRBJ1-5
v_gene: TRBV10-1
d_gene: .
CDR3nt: TGCGCCAGCAGCCCCTTGAGGCTCTATAGCAATCAGCCCCAGCATTTT
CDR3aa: CASSPLRLYSNQPQHF

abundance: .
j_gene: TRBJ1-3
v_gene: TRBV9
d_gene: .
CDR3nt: TGTGCCAGCAGCGTAGGAGGCAGCCCTGGAAACACCATATATTTT
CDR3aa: CASSVGGSPGNTIYF

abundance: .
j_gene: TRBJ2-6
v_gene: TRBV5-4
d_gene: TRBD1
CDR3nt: TGTGCCAGCAGCTCGCCGGGACAGGGATTCTCTGGGGCCAACGTCCTGACTTTC
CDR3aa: CASSSPGQGFSGANVLTF

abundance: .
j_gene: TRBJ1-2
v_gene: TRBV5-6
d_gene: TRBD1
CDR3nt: TGTGCCAGCAGCTTGGGTGCAGGGGGCGCAAGGGTCGCCTATGGCTACACCTTC
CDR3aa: CASSLGAGGARVAYGYTF

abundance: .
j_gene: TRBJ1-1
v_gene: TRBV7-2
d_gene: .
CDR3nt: TGTGCCAGCAGCTCTCACAGGGTGAACACTGAAGCTTTCTTT
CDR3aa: CASSSHRVNTEAFF

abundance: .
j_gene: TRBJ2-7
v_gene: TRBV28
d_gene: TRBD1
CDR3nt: TGTGCCAGCAGTTTACCCCGGACAGGGTCCACCGACGAGCAGTACTTC
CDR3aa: CASSLPRTGSTDEQYF

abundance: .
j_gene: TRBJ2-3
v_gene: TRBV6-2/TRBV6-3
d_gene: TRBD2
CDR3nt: TGTGCCAGCAGCGCGGAGACGGGGGGAATCCGGGATACGCAGTATTTT
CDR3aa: CASSAETGGIRDTQYF

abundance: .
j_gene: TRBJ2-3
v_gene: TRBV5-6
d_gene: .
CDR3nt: TGTGCCAGCAGCTTGGACGGGGGAACAGATACGCAGTATTTT
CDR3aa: CASSLDGGTDTQYF

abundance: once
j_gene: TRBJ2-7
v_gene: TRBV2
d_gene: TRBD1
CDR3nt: TGTGCCAGCAGTCCCCGTTCCGGGACAGGGGGCCTTCTTTACGAGCAGTACTTC
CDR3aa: CASSPRSGTGGLLYEQYF

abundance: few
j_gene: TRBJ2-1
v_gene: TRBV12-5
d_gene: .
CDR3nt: TGTGCTAGTGGATCGACAGAATACAATGAGCAGTTCTTC
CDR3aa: CASGSTEYNEQFF

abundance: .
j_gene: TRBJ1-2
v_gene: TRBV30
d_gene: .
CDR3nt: TGTGCCAGAGAAGACAGACAGAGACATGGCTACACCTTC
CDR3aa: CAREDRQRHGYTF

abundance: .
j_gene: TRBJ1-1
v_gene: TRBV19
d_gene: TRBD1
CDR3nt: TGTGCCAGTAGTACGACACAGGGGCGAACTGAAGCTTTCTTT
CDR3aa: CASSTTQGRTEAFF

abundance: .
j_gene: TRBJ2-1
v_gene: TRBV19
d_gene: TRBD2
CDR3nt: TGTGCCAGTAGTATCCGACCGGGACTAGCGCATGTTAATGAGCAGTTCTTC
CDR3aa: CASSIRPGLAHVNEQFF

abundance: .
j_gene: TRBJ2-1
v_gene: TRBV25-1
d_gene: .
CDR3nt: TGTGCCAGCAGGGGGGCCGGGTTAGTGTTGTTCTTC
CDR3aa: CASRGAGLVLFF

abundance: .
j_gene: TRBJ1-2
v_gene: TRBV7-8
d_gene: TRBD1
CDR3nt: TGTGCCAGCAGCTTATCTTATGGGGACAGCTATGGCTACACCTTC
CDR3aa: CASSLSYGDSYGYTF

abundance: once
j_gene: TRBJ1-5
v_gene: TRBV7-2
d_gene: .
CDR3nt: TGTGCCAGCAGCTTATCTCAGGGAAATCAGCCCCAGCATTTT
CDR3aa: CASSLSQGNQPQHF

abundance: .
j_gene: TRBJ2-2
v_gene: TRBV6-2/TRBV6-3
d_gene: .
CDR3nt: TGTGCCAGCAGTTACCATGGGGGCCTGGGACATTCGAACACCGGGGAGCTGTTTTTT
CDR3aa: CASSYHGGLGHSNTGELFF

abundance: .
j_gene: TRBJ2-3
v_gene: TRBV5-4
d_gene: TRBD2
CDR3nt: TGTGCCAGCAGCCCGGGACTAGCGGGAGGCACAGATACGCAGTATTTT
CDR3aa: CASSPGLAGGTDTQYF

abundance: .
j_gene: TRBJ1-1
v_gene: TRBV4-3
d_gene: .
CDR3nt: TGCGCCAGCAGCCAGGCCCCGACGGGGAACACTGAAGCTTTCTTT
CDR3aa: CASSQAPTGNTEAFF

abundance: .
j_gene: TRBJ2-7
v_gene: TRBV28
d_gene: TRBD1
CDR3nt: TGTGCCAGCAGACCCGGACAGGGTGTCTCCTACGAGCAGTACTTC
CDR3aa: CASRPGQGVSYEQYF